The T cell receptor (beta chain) under discussion was sequenced for a study of T cells in Graves' hyperthyroidism and ophthalmopathy. Study-wide findings and caveats: It was a median about seven months before onset that the model predicted ophthalmopathy. Appearing also in blood were most of the thyroid clonotypes expanded above 0.001. Ophthalmopathy was separated from stable hyperthyroidism by a 13 V-J model.

PBMCs were sourced from roughly 9.3 ml fresh peripheral blood. RNA transcripts provided the source from which TCR beta CDR3 regions were amplified. The TCR CDR3 first-round RT-PCR relied on the HTBI primer set. One entry per CDR3 protein results from TCRdb running MiXCR on the multiplex PCR reads. The sample lists 340,000 or so distinct CDR3 sequences, about 21% seen once, with around half in the top ten. This clonotype showed up many times. Its antigen remains unidentified. Germline assignment: CDR1 SNHLY and CDR2 FYNNEI. V lost 6 bases to trimming and J lost 4 bases, with 15 bases between them. This CDR3 is built from 15 residues.

The J gene is TRBJ2-2, the V gene TRBV2, with TRBD2 as a possible D gene (5 bases). The receptor comes from a woman between 50 and 59 years old with Graves' hyperthyroidism. Sequencing input: blood. Here the CDR3 DNA reads TGTGCCAGCAGGGAGAGCGGAATTAGCACCGGGGAGCTGTTTTTT. This sequence encodes CASRESGISTGELFF.